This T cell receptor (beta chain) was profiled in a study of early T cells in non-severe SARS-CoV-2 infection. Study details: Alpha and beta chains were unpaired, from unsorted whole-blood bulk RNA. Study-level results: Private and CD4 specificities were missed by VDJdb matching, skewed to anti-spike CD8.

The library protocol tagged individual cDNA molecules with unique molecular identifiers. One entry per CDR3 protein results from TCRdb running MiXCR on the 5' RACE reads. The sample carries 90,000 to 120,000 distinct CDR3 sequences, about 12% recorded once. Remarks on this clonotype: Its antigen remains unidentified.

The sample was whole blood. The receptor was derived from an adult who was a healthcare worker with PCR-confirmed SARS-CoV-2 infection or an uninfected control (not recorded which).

The CDR3: CASSPGTGPMNTEAFF. The CDR3 DNA is TGCGCCAGCAGCCCCGGGACAGGACCTATGAACACTGAAGCTTTCTTT. The chain employs TRBV5-1 and TRBJ1-1; 8 bases align to TRBD1. Germline assignment: CDR1 SGHRS and CDR2 YFSETQ. V lost 4 bases and J lost 0; bases outside the gene matches: 8. This CDR3 is 16 amino acids long.